A selection of T cell receptor beta chains follows, all from one sample in a study of OX40 agonist ivuxolimab in advanced cancers. The assay was immunoSEQ multiplex PCR, and TCRdb's table has in-frame clones only and misses some. The sample has tens of thousands of clones, over 75% seen once. The source was CD4+ or CD8+ T cells sorted from blood, collected in a trial of the OX40 agonist ivuxolimab. These receptors originate from an adult with an advanced solid tumor such as melanoma, head and neck, liver or kidney cancer. The CDR3 runs from the conserved cysteine through the conserved F or W. The order of the fields is V gene, J gene, D gene, clone size, CDR3 DNA, CDR3 protein. The D gene is left open where the match is weak. Not all rows give a size; the values are once, few, many and, for expanded clones, a class.

V: TRBV19
J: TRBJ1-1
D: NA
size: NA
DNA: TGTGCCAGTTGGGGGAGGGCCGTGAACACTGAAGCTTTCTTT
CDR3: CASWGRAVNTEAFF

V: TRBV25-1
J: TRBJ2-3
D: TRBD2
size: few
DNA: TGTGCCAGCAGTGACTCTAGCGGGGCGACAGATACGCAGTATTTT
CDR3: CASSDSSGATDTQYF

V: TRBV15
J: TRBJ1-5
D: NA
size: NA
DNA: TGTGCCACCAGCAGACCCGCTAGGGATTATAGCAATCAGCCCCAGCATTTT
CDR3: CATSRPARDYSNQPQHF

V: TRBV6-1
J: TRBJ2-7
D: TRBD1
size: NA
DNA: TGTGCCAGCAGCCAACAGGGGGACCAAGACGAGCAGTACTTC
CDR3: CASSQQGDQDEQYF

V: TRBV5-1
J: TRBJ2-2
D: NA
size: NA
DNA: TGCGCCAGCAGCCAGGGGGGCGGAAGGGAGCTGTTTTTT
CDR3: CASSQGGGRELFF

V: TRBV7-6
J: TRBJ1-1
D: NA
size: NA
DNA: TGTGCCAGCAGCTTCGGGTGGGGCACTGAAGCTTTCTTT
CDR3: CASSFGWGTEAFF

V: TRBV6-5
J: TRBJ1-2
D: NA
size: NA
DNA: TGTGCCAGCAGTGAAGAGAGGGGGGCCTATGGCTACACCTTC
CDR3: CASSEERGAYGYTF

V: TRBV28
J: TRBJ1-1
D: NA
size: NA
DNA: TGTGCCAGCAGTCCTGGGGCCTTGAACACTGAAGCTTTCTTT
CDR3: CASSPGALNTEAFF

V: TRBV5-4
J: TRBJ1-4
D: TRBD1
size: NA
DNA: TGTGCCAGCAGCTTGAAGGACAGGGGGCTTGAAAAACTGTTTTTT
CDR3: CASSLKDRGLEKLFF

V: TRBV6-1
J: TRBJ2-5
D: TRBD2
size: NA
DNA: TGTGCCAGCAGTGCCCTAGCGGGGGGGTTTGAGACCCAGTACTTC
CDR3: CASSALAGGFETQYF

V: TRBV7-2
J: TRBJ2-2
D: TRBD2
size: NA
DNA: TGTGCCAGCAGCTTAGTAACGGGGGGGAACACCGGGGAGCTGTTTTTT
CDR3: CASSLVTGGNTGELFF

V: TRBV10-3
J: TRBJ1-6
D: NA
size: NA
DNA: TGTGCCGTAGGCAAGGAGAATAATTCACCCCTCCACTTT
CDR3: CAVGKENNSPLHF

V: TRBV19
J: TRBJ2-6
D: NA
size: NA
DNA: TGTGCCAGTAGTATAGTTGGAGGGGGTGGTTCTGGGGCCAACGTCCTGACTTTC
CDR3: CASSIVGGGGSGANVLTF

V: TRBV30
J: TRBJ2-6
D: NA
size: NA
DNA: TGTGCCTGGAGTGTACGAGGGTCTGGGGCCAACGTCCTGACTTTC
CDR3: CAWSVRGSGANVLTF

V: TRBV7-9
J: TRBJ2-7
D: NA
size: NA
DNA: TGTGCCAGCAGCTCGACGTGGGAGCAGTACTTC
CDR3: CASSSTWEQYF

V: TRBV6-6
J: TRBJ2-5
D: TRBD1
size: NA
DNA: TGTGCCAGCAGGGGTTTGGGGACAGGGAGAGAGACCCAGTACTTC
CDR3: CASRGLGTGRETQYF

V: TRBV7-9
J: TRBJ1-2
D: NA
size: NA
DNA: TGTGCCAGCAGCTTAGTGAATCGAGAGGGCTACACCTTC
CDR3: CASSLVNREGYTF

V: TRBV19
J: TRBJ1-2
D: NA
size: NA
DNA: TGTGCCAGTACCCCTTTACCTGATTATGGCTACACCTTC
CDR3: CASTPLPDYGYTF

V: TRBV27
J: TRBJ2-7
D: NA
size: NA
DNA: TGTGCCAGCAGTCCCAGGGGTCGGAGCTACGAGCAGTACTTC
CDR3: CASSPRGRSYEQYF

V: TRBV28
J: TRBJ2-2
D: TRBD1
size: NA
DNA: TGTGCCTGCCACAGGGGGAACACCGGGGAGCTGTTTTTT
CDR3: CACHRGNTGELFF

V: TRBV28
J: TRBJ1-2
D: NA
size: NA
DNA: TGTGCCAGCAGTTTCAGGTTCCCCAATGGCTACACCTTC
CDR3: CASSFRFPNGYTF

V: TRBV7-9
J: TRBJ1-1
D: TRBD1
size: NA
DNA: TGTGCCAGCAGCTCGGGACAGGGGAACACTGAAGCTTTCTTT
CDR3: CASSSGQGNTEAFF

V: TRBV7-9
J: TRBJ2-3
D: NA
size: NA
DNA: TGTGCCAGCAGCCCCCATAGCACAGATACGCAGTATTTT
CDR3: CASSPHSTDTQYF

V: TRBV10-3
J: TRBJ1-1
D: NA
size: NA
DNA: TGTGCCATCAGCACCGGACGGATGAACACTGAAGCTTTCTTT
CDR3: CAISTGRMNTEAFF

V: TRBV12-5
J: TRBJ2-5
D: NA
size: once
DNA: TGTGCTAGTGGTTTGGTACGGGCGGGTCCCCCAGAGACCCAGTACTTC
CDR3: CASGLVRAGPPETQYF